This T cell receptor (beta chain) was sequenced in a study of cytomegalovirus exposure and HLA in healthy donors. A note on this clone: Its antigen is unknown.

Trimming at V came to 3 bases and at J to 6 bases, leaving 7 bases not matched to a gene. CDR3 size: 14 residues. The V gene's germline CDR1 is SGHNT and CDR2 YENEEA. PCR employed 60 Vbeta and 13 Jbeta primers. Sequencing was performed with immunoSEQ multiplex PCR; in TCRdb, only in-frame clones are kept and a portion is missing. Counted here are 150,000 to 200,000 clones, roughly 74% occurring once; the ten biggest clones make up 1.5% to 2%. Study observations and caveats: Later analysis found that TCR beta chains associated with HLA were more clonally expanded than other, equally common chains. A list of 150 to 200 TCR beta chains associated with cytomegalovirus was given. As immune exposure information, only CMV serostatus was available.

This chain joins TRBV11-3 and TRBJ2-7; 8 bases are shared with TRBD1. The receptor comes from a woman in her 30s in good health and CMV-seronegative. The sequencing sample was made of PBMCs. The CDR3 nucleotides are TGTGCCAGCAGCTTGGACAGGGTCCGTAGCGAGCAGTACTTC. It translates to CASSLDRVRSEQYF.